The 25 T cell receptor beta chains below were found in one sample sequenced in a study of blood T cell repertoires in COVID-19. TCRdb keeps only in-frame clones here, not all; method: immunoSEQ multiplex PCR. The sample lists some 170,000 clones; over 75% were seen once. Material for sequencing was peripheral blood. The source of these receptors is a woman in her seventies with acute or convalescent COVID-19.

This clone showed up just once. The V call is TRBV3-1 (or the pseudogene TRBV3-2), the J call TRBJ2-1; 14 bases match TRBD2. This CDR3 has 18 amino acids. V trimming: 1 base; J trimming: 8 bases; junction bases outside the gene matches: 10. The V gene's germline CDR1 is LGHDT and CDR2 YNNKEL (reference sequence). In DNA form, the CDR3 reads TGTGCCAGCAGCCAAGCCCCCGGGACTAGCGGGAGTGGGTATGAGCAGTTCTTC. The encoded protein is CASSQAPGTSGSGYEQFF.

The CDR3 here is CASRGTSGSSETQYF. DNA for the CDR3: TGTGCCAGCAGGGGGACTAGCGGGAGTTCGGAGACCCAGTACTTC. This sequence joins TRBV6-5 and TRBJ2-5; 14 nucleotides align to TRBD2. Germline V lookup: CDR1 MNHEY, CDR2 SVGAGI. J gave up 5 bases and V 6 bases, and 5 bases lay outside the gene matches. This CDR3 comprises 15 residues.

The CDR3 here is CARSEGSTGFLFQPQHF. The DNA for the CDR3 is TGTGCCAGAAGCGAAGGATCGACAGGGTTTTTATTTCAGCCCCAGCATTTT. The chain carries TRBV5-3 and TRBJ1-5; 7 nucleotides align to TRBD1. TRBV5-3 is an open reading frame whose function is uncertain. The CDR3 sequence is 17 residues long. The junction had 16 bases not matched to a gene; V was cut back by 4 bases and J by 6 bases.

V and J are TRBV7-3 and TRBJ2-1; TRBD1 is a possible D gene (6 bases). This CDR3 has 15 amino acids. Germline V gives CDR1 SGHTA, CDR2 FQGTGA. V lost 4 bases and J 0 bases, leaving 10 bases between the germline ends. CDR3 protein: CASSSPQGSYNEQFF. The CDR3 DNA reads as TGTGCCAGCAGCTCCCCACAGGGCTCCTACAATGAGCAGTTCTTC.

V is TRBV28 and J is TRBJ1-1, with 8 nucleotides matching TRBD1. V trimming: 10 bases; J trimming: 1 base; junction bases outside the gene matches: 11. CDR3 length: 15 amino acids. The V gene's germline CDR1 is MDHEN and CDR2 SYDVKM. CDR3 DNA sequence: TGTGCCACCACCCGCCAGGGACAGGCGAACACTGAAGCTTTCTTT. Protein sequence: CATTRQGQANTEAFF.

The chain links TRBV4-1 to TRBJ2-5; 14 bases agree with TRBD2. The CDR3 covers 18 residues. V shed 4 bases and J 1 base; nucleotides not matched to a gene: 8. Looked up from germline, CDR1 is MGHRA and CDR2 is YSYEKL. The CDR3 sequence is CASSRGTSGGVLQETQYF. The CDR3 nucleotides read TGCGCCAGCAGCCGTGGGACTAGCGGGGGAGTTCTCCAAGAGACCCAGTACTTC.

The chain recombines TRBV7-9 with TRBJ2-1; D gene unclear. Trimming took 5 bases from V and 9 from J, leaving 8 bases between them. Germline V gene lookup returns CDR1 SEHNR and CDR2 FQNEAQ (reference sequence). The CDR3 runs 11 residues. The CDR3: CASSELSEQFF. The CDR3 nucleotides are TGTGCCAGCAGCGAGCTGAGTGAGCAGTTCTTC.

This sequence joins TRBV10-3 and TRBJ1-1; tentative D call: TRBD1 (5 bases). Trimming left V 9 bases short and J 6 bases short, with 17 bases between. Germline V gene sequence: CDR1 ENHRY, CDR2 SYGVKD. The CDR3 loop spans 13 amino acids. The CDR3 loop is CAMGGREVAEAFF. CDR3 DNA: TGTGCCATGGGAGGCAGGGAGGTGGCTGAAGCTTTCTTT.

This chain uses TRBV6-5 with TRBJ2-7, with TRBD1 as a possible D gene (6 bases). Germline assignment: CDR1 MNHEY and CDR2 SVGAGI. V gave up 5 bases and J gave up 7 bases, with 12 bases separating them. The CDR3 covers 12 residues. CDR3 sequence reads: CASSIQGREQYF. Written as DNA, the CDR3 is TGTGCCAGCAGTATACAGGGACGAGAGCAGTACTTC.

The chain uses TRBV11-2 and TRBJ1-1, with D tentatively TRBD1 (6 bases). Looked up from germline, CDR1 is SGHAT and CDR2 is FQNNGV. Trimming removed 1 base from V and 0 bases from J, with 9 bases in between. The CDR3 extends over 15 amino acids. The CDR3, as DNA: TGTGCCAGCAGCTTAGTGGGGGGGCTGAACACTGAAGCTTTCTTT. Amino acids: CASSLVGGLNTEAFF.

V gene TRBV5-5 combines with J gene TRBJ2-7; unclear D gene. Germline V gene lookup returns CDR1 SGHKS and CDR2 YYEKEE (reference sequence). V was cut by 5 bases and J by 3 bases, with 12 bases left in between. The CDR3 is 13 residues long. This chain's CDR3 is CASSYDTHYEQYF. The CDR3 DNA reads as TGTGCCAGCAGTTACGACACCCACTACGAGCAGTACTTC.

V is TRBV5-4 and J is TRBJ1-2; 7 positions agree with TRBD1. Germline loops: CDR1 SGHNT, CDR2 YYREEE (reference sequence). The CDR3 spans 12 residues. With 3 bases clipped from V and 7 bases from J, the junction kept 3 bases outside the gene matches. CDR3 residues: CASSSTGIGYTF. The CDR3 DNA sequence: TGTGCCAGCAGCTCGACAGGGATTGGCTACACCTTC.

The chain employs TRBV30 and TRBJ1-3; weak D call: TRBD1 (5 bases). Trimming took 4 bases from V and 0 from J, leaving 13 bases between them. Germline CDR1 and CDR2: GTSNPN and SVGIG (reference sequence). The CDR3 covers 15 residues. The CDR3 loop reads CAWNRAGFSGNTIYF. CDR3 sequence (DNA): TGTGCCTGGAACCGGGCAGGGTTCTCTGGAAACACCATATATTTT. Based on the CDR3 plus reference TRBV30 and TRBJ1-3, the full variable domain is SQTIHQWPATLVQPVGSPLSLECTVEGTSNPNLYWYRQAAGRGLQLLFYSVGIGQISSEVPQNLSASRPQDRQFILSSKKLLLSDSGFYLCAWNRAGFSGNTIYFGEGSWLTVV.

This clone appeared once. The chain couples TRBV18 to TRBJ1-2; D ambiguous. The CDR3 is made up of 13 amino acids. V dropped 4 bases and J dropped 4 bases, with 10 bases sitting between them. The germline CDR1 and CDR2 sequences are KGHSH and LQKENI. In DNA, the CDR3 is TGTGCCAGCTCACTGGGCAGCGGCTATGGCTACACCTTC. Translating it yields CASSLGSGYGYTF.

The gene calls are TRBV5-1 and TRBJ2-5; maybe TRBD2 (5 bases). The CDR3 runs 15 residues. The V and J ends lost 4 bases and 0 bases respectively, with 13 bases between them. Germline loops: CDR1 SGHRS, CDR2 YFSETQ. The CDR3 protein is CASSPLRVNQETQYF. DNA for the CDR3: TGCGCCAGCAGCCCCCTGCGGGTAAACCAAGAGACCCAGTACTTC.

This clone has a handful of counts. The rearrangement uses TRBV2 and TRBJ1-5; TRBD1 agrees at 8 bases. The CDR3 totals 19 residues. V dropped 2 bases and J dropped 2; count of bases not matched to a gene: 14. Germline lookup yields CDR1 SNHLY and CDR2 FYNNEI. This chain's CDR3 is CASSEHLGTGRSGNQPQHF. Written as DNA, the CDR3 is TGTGCCAGCAGTGAACATCTTGGGACAGGAAGATCAGGCAATCAGCCCCAGCATTTT.

V is TRBV19 and J is TRBJ2-1; 11 bases map to TRBD2. CDR3 size: 17 residues. Germline loops: CDR1 LNHDA, CDR2 SQIVND (reference sequence). Trimming took 8 bases from V and 6 from J; bases not matched to a gene: 15. CDR3 in DNA: TGTGCCAGTTCTCGTCTACTTAGCGGGAGGGCCCCCAATGAGCAGTTCTTC. As protein: CASSRLLSGRAPNEQFF.

This clone was found once. CDR3: CASSQELTEPFEQYF. The CDR3 region has the DNA TGTGCCAGCAGCCAAGAGTTGACAGAGCCCTTCGAGCAGTACTTC. This chain connects TRBV3-1 (or the pseudogene TRBV3-2) to TRBJ2-7, with D possibly being TRBD1 (5 bases). This CDR3 is built from 15 residues. Trimming pared 0 bases from V and 6 bases from J, leaving 15 bases between. CDR1 is LGHDT, CDR2 YNNKEL, per germline (reference sequence).

CDR3 sequence: CASSLGHQNTEAFF. CDR3 coding DNA: TGTGCCAGCAGCTTGGGACACCAGAACACTGAAGCTTTCTTT. The gene calls are TRBV7-8 and TRBJ1-1; TRBD1 is a possible D gene (6 bases). Germline V gene sequence: CDR1 SGHVS, CDR2 FQNEAQ. V lost 3 bases to trimming and J lost 1 base, with 9 bases between them. The CDR3 runs to 14 residues.

V usage is TRBV27 and J usage is TRBJ1-1; no clear D. Germline V gene sequence: CDR1 MNHEY, CDR2 SMNVEV (reference sequence). The CDR3 sequence is 13 residues long. The V end was cut by 10 bases, the J end by 0 bases, with 12 bases between. The CDR3 sequence: CATRRGMNTEAFF. The CDR3 nucleotides are TGTGCCACCAGGAGAGGCATGAACACTGAAGCTTTCTTT.

CDR3 loop: CASRQTGYSNQPQHF. In DNA form, the CDR3 reads TGTGCCAGCAGACAGACAGGGTATAGCAATCAGCCCCAGCATTTT. The chain couples TRBV2 to TRBJ1-5; the match to TRBD1 covers 7 bases. The CDR3 spans 15 residues. Per germline, CDR1 SNHLY and CDR2 FYNNEI. With V trimmed by 6 bases and J by 0 bases, 5 bases remained unmatched. Together with reference TRBV2 and TRBJ1-5, the CDR3 gives the full variable domain: EPEVTQTPSHQVTQMGQEVILRCVPISNHLYFYWYRQILGQKVEFLVSFYNNEISEKSEIFDDQFSVERPDGSNFTLKIRSTKLEDSAMYFCASRQTGYSNQPQHFGDGTRLSIL.

This chain joins TRBV2 and TRBJ1-2; D is undetermined. V was cut by 3 bases and J by 4 bases, with 12 bases left in between. Germline CDR1 SNHLY, CDR2 FYNNEI. There are 14 residues in the CDR3. This CDR3 is CASSENGRSYGYTF. CDR3 coding DNA: TGTGCCAGCAGTGAGAATGGTAGATCCTATGGCTACACCTTC.

This clone turned up a few times. The V call is TRBV7-8, the J call TRBJ1-5, with a tentative D call TRBD1 (5 bases). The germline V gene has CDR1 SGHVS and CDR2 FQNEAQ. Trimming cost V 3 bases and J 4 bases, with 13 bases left between them. The CDR3 covers 15 residues. The CDR3 coding sequence is TGTGCCAGCAGCTTCTCGGCAGGACATAATCAGCCCCAGCATTTT. It yields the protein CASSFSAGHNQPQHF. Drawing the rest from reference TRBV7-8 and TRBJ1-5, the complete variable domain is GAGVSQSPRYKVAKRGQDVALRCDPISGHVSLFWYQQALGQGPEFLTYFQNEAQLDKSGLPSDRFFAERPEGSVSTLKIQRTQQEDSAVYLCASSFSAGHNQPQHFGDGTRLSIL.

This clone has just one count. The rearrangement uses TRBV9 and TRBJ2-2; 15 nucleotides agree with TRBD2. The germline CDR1 and CDR2 sequences are SGDLS and YYNGEE. This CDR3 region has 19 residues. The V gene end was trimmed by 0 bases and the J gene end by 2 bases; junction bases not matched to a gene: 5. The CDR3, as DNA: TGTGCCAGCAGCGTAGAGGGGACTAGCGGGAGGATAAACACCGGGGAGCTGTTTTTT. Translation: CASSVEGTSGRINTGELFF.

This chain joins TRBV7-8 and TRBJ2-1; 11 nucleotides line up with TRBD2. V shed 1 base, J shed 7 bases, and the junction held 3 bases outside the gene matches. The CDR3 sequence is 15 residues long. Germline lookup yields CDR1 SGHVS and CDR2 FQNEAQ. CDR3 coding DNA: TGTGCCAGCAGCTTAGGGTCTAGCGGGAGGAATGAGCAGTTCTTC. This translates into CASSLGSSGRNEQFF. The entire variable domain, with the rest obtained from reference TRBV7-8 and TRBJ2-1, is as follows: GAGVSQSPRYKVAKRGQDVALRCDPISGHVSLFWYQQALGQGPEFLTYFQNEAQLDKSGLPSDRFFAERPEGSVSTLKIQRTQQEDSAVYLCASSLGSSGRNEQFFGPGTRLTVL.